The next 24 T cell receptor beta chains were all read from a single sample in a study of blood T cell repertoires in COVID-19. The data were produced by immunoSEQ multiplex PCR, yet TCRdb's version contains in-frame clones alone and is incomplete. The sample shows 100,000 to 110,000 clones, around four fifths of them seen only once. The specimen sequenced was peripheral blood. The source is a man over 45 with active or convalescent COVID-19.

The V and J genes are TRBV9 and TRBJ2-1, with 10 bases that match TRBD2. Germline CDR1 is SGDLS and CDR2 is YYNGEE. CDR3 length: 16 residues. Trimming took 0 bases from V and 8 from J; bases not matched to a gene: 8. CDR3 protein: CASSVGMLAGVHEQFF. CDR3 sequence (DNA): TGTGCCAGCAGCGTAGGAATGCTAGCGGGAGTTCATGAGCAGTTCTTC.

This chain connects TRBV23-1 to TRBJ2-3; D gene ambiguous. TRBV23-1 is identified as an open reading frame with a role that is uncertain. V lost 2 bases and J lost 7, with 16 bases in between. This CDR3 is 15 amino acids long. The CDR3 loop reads CASSQGLESPNTQYF. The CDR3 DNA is TGCGCCAGCAGTCAAGGGTTGGAGAGTCCGAATACGCAGTATTTT.

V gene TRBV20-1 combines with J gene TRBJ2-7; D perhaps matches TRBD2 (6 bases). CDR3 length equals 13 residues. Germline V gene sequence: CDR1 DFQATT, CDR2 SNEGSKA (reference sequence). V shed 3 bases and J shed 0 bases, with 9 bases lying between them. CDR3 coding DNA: TGCAGTGCTAGTAGCGGAAGCTCCTACGAGCAGTACTTC. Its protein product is CSASSGSSYEQYF.

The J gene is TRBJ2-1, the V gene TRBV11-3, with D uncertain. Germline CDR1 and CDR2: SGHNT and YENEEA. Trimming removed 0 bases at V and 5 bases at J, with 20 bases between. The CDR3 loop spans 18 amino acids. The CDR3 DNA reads TGTGCCAGCAGCTTAGAGGGCCACGGCCAACCAGGTAACAATGAGCAGTTCTTC. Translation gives CASSLEGHGQPGNNEQFF.

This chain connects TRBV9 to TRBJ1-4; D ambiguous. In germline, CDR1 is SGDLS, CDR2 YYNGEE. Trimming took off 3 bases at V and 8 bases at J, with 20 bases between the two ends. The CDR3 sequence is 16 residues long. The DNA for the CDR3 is TGTGCCAGCAGCGCCGGACGACTCCTAACGGGGGAAAAACTGTTTTTT. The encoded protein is CASSAGRLLTGEKLFF.

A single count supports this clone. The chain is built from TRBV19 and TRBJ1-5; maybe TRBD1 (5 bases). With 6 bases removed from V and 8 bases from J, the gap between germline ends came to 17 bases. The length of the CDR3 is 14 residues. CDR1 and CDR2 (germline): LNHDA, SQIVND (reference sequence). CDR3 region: CASRMMGGEKPQHF. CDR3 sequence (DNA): TGTGCCAGTAGGATGATGGGAGGGGAGAAGCCCCAGCATTTT.

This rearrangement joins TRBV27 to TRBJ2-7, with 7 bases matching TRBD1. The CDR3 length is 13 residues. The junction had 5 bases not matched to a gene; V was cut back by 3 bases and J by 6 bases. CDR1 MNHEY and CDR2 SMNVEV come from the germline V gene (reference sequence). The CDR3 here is CASSLNRGGEQYF. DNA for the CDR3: TGTGCCAGCAGTTTGAACAGGGGCGGCGAGCAGTACTTC.

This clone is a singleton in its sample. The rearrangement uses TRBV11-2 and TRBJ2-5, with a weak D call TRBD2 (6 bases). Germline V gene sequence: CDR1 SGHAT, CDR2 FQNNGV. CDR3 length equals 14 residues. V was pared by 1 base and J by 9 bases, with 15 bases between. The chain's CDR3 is CASSLGLGLEAQYF. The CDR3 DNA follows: TGTGCCAGCAGCTTAGGACTAGGTTTGGAGGCCCAGTACTTC.

The CDR3 coding sequence is TGTGCCAGCAGTTTATCGAGTTGGGGGGGCTCTGGCTACACCTTC. Translated: CASSLSSWGGSGYTF. The J gene is TRBJ1-2, the V gene TRBV27, with D tentatively TRBD1 (6 bases). The V and J ends lost 0 bases and 7 bases respectively, with 15 bases between them. Germline V gives CDR1 MNHEY, CDR2 SMNVEV (reference sequence). The CDR3 spans 15 residues.

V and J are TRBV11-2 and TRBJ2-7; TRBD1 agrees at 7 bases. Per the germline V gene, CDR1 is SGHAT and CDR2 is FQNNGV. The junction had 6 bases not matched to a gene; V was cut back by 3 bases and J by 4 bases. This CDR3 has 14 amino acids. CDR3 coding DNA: TGTGCCAGCAGCTTGAGGGGGCAGACTTACGAGCAGTACTTC. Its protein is CASSLRGQTYEQYF.

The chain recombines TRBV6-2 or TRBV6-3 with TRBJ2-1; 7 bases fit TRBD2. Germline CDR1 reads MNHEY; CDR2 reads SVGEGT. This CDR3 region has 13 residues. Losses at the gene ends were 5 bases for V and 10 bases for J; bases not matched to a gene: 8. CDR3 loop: CASSKGPGGEQFF. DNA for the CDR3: TGTGCCAGCAGTAAGGGTCCCGGGGGGGAGCAGTTCTTC.

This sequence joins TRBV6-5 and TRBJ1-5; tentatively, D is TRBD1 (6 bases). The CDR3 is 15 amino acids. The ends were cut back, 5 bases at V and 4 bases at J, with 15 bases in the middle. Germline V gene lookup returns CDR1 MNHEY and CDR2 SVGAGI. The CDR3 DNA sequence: TGTGCCAGCAGTCCGCTTGGCAGGGGAAATCAGCCCCAGCATTTT. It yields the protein CASSPLGRGNQPQHF.

The CDR3 region is CASSLNGGQINEQFF. The CDR3 nucleotides read TGTGCCAGCAGCTTAAATGGTGGACAGATCAATGAGCAGTTCTTC. The chain joins TRBV7-3 to TRBJ2-1; D perhaps matches TRBD1 (6 bases). From germline, CDR1 is SGHTA and CDR2 FQGTGA. This CDR3 comprises 15 residues. Trimming pared 1 base from V and 6 bases from J, leaving 13 bases between.

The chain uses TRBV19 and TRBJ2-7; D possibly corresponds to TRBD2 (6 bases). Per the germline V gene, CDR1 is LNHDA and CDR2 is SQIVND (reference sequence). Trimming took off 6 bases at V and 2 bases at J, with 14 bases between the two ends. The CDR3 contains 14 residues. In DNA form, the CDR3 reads TGTGCCAGTAGCCCCCGGGACTCCGCCTACGAGCAGTACTTC. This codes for CASSPRDSAYEQYF.

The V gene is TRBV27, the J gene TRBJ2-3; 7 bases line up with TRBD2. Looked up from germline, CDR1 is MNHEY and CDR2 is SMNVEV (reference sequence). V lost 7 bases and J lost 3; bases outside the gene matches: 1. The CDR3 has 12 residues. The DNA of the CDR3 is TGTGCCAGCACTAGCGGTACAGATACGCAGTATTTT. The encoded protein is CASTSGTDTQYF.

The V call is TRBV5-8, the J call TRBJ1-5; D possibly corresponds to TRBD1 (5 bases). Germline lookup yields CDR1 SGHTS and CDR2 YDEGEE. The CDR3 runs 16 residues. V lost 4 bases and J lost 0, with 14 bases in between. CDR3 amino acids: CASSVDSSYSNQPQHF. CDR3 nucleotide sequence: TGTGCCAGCAGCGTCGACAGCTCCTATAGCAATCAGCCCCAGCATTTT.

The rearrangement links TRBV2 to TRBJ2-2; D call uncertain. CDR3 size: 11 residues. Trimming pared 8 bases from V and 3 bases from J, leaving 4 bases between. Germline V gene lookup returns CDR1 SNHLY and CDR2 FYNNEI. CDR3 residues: CASGYTGELFF. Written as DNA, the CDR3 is TGTGCCAGCGGCTACACCGGGGAGCTGTTTTTT.

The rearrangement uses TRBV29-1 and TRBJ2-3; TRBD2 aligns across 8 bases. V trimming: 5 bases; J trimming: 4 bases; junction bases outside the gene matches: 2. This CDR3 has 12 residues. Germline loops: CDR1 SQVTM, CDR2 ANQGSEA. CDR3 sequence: CSVREGSDTQYF. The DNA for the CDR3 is TGCAGCGTTCGGGAGGGCTCAGATACGCAGTATTTT.

CDR3 in amino acids: CASSELGTGRSPLHF. The DNA of the CDR3 is TGTGCCAGCAGTGAATTGGGGACAGGGCGTTCACCCCTCCACTTT. The rearrangement joins TRBV25-1 to TRBJ1-6; 9 nucleotides agree with TRBD1. V lost 1 base, J lost 9 bases, and 4 bases stayed unmatched. The CDR3 totals 15 residues. Germline loops: CDR1 MGHDK, CDR2 SYGVNS.

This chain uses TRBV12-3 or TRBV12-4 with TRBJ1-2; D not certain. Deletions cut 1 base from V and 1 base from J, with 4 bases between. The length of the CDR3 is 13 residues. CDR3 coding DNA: TGTGCCAGCAGTTTAGACAGTAACTATGGCTACACCTTC. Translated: CASSLDSNYGYTF.

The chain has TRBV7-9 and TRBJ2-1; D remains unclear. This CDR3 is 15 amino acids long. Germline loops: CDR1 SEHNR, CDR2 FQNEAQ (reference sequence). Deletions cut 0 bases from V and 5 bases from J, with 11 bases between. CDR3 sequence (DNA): TGTGCCAGCAGCTTAGCCGGGTCGCCTAACAATGAGCAGTTCTTC. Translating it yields CASSLAGSPNNEQFF.

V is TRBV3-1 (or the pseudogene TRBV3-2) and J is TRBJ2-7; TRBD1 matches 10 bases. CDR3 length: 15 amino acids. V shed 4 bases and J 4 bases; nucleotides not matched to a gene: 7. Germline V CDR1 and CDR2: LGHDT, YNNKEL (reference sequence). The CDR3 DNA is TGTGCCAGCAGCCGGACAGGGGGAGATGGGTACGAGCAGTACTTC. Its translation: CASSRTGGDGYEQYF.

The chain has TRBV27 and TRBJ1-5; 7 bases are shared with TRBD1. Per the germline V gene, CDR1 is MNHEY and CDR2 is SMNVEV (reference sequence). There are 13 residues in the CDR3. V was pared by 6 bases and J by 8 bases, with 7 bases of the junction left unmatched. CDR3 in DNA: TGTGCCAGCAGCCGAACAGGGGTGGAGCCCCAGCATTTT. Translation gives CASSRTGVEPQHF.

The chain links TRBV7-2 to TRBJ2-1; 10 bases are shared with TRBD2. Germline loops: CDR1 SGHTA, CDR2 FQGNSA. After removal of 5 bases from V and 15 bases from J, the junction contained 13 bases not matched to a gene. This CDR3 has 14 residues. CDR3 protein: CASSLRTSGRNRFF. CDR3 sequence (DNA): TGTGCCAGCAGCCTTCGGACTAGCGGAAGAAATCGGTTCTTC.